Listed below are T cell receptor beta chains from one sample, sequenced in a study of control samples from healthy donors and cancer patients. Produced via immunoSEQ multiplex PCR; TCRdb's table is partial and in-frame only. The sample lists approximately 80,000 clones, 91% occurring once. The sequencing input was blood. The receptor source for this set is a man aged 30 to 39 in good health. The CDR3 runs from the conserved cysteine through the conserved F or W. The D gene is left open where the match is weak. Size is stated for part of the rows, as once, few or many counts, or as a class when the clone is expanded.

>.|TRBV19|TRBJ2-2|.
TGTGCCAGTAGCCAAACTAGTTCGGGCATTTCCACCGGGGAGCTGTTTTTT
CASSQTSSGISTGELFF
>.|TRBV18|TRBJ2-7|.
TGTGCCAGCTCACCAATGCTCCCACAGGGCGACGAGCAGTACTTC
CASSPMLPQGDEQYF
>.|TRBV9|TRBJ2-5|.
TGTGCCAGCAGCTCCCGGGACAACCGTCAAGAGACCCAGTACTTC
CASSSRDNRQETQYF
>.|TRBV2|TRBJ1-5|.
TGTGCCAGCGGGGGGACCGAGGGTAATCAGCCCCAGCATTTT
CASGGTEGNQPQHF
>.|TRBV19|TRBJ1-2|.
TGTGCCAGTAGCCTCGGGAGTGTCGGGAATAACTATGGCTACACCTTC
CASSLGSVGNNYGYTF
>.|TRBV28|TRBJ1-2|.
TGTGCCAGCAGTCAAGGACAGCTGAAAGGCTACACCTTC
CASSQGQLKGYTF
>TRBD2|TRBV12-5|TRBJ2-1|.
TGTGCTAGTGGTTTGGTAACTAGCGGGAGGCGCAATGAGCAGTTCTTC
CASGLVTSGRRNEQFF
>.|TRBV7-3|TRBJ1-1|.
TGTGCCAGCAGCTTAGGGGGGGCTGAAGCTTTCTTT
CASSLGGAEAFF
>TRBD2|TRBV13|TRBJ2-7|.
TGTGCCAGCAGCGCCCGACTAGCGGGGAGCTCCTACGAGCAGTACTTC
CASSARLAGSSYEQYF
>.|TRBV5-1|TRBJ1-1|.
TGCGCCAGCAGCCCCGGACAAAACACTGAAGCTTTCTTT
CASSPGQNTEAFF
>.|TRBV5-6|TRBJ1-1|.
TGTGCCAGCAGCTTTAGTAGGGTGCACATGAACACTGAAGCTTTCTTT
CASSFSRVHMNTEAFF
>.|TRBV2|TRBJ2-3|.
TGTGCCAGCAGTGGGACCGAGACAGATACGCAGTATTTT
CASSGTETDTQYF
>.|TRBV6-4|TRBJ2-1|.
TGTGCCAGCAGTGAGGGGGCCCCCTTCTACAATGAGCAGTTCTTC
CASSEGAPFYNEQFF
>TRBD1|TRBV6-6|TRBJ1-5|.
TGTGCCAGCAGGGAGGGACAGGGCCTCAATCAGCCCCAGCATTTT
CASREGQGLNQPQHF
>.|TRBV9|TRBJ1-5|once
TGTGCCAGCAACATAGAGGGGAATAGCAATCAGCCCCAGCATTTT
CASNIEGNSNQPQHF
>TRBD2|TRBV7-9|TRBJ2-1|.
TGTGCCAGCAGCTTAGTTCGGACTAGCGTTTGGACCTACAATGAGCAGTTCTTC
CASSLVRTSVWTYNEQFF
>.|TRBV5-5|TRBJ1-6|.
TGTGCCAGCAGCTTGGAAGGGAGGGGTGGAGGTTCACCCCTCCACTTT
CASSLEGRGGGSPLHF
>TRBD2|TRBV28|TRBJ2-1|.
TGTGCCAGCAGTTTTTCCCTAGCGGGAGGGTACAATGAGCAGTTCTTC
CASSFSLAGGYNEQFF
>TRBD1|TRBV28|TRBJ1-5|.
TGTGCCAGCAGTTTCCTACAGGGGAACTTCAATCAGCCCCAGCATTTT
CASSFLQGNFNQPQHF
>TRBD2|TRBV12-5|TRBJ2-7|.
TGTGCTAGTGGTTTGGTACGAGCTAGCGGGAGGGCCTACGAGCAGTACTTC
CASGLVRASGRAYEQYF
>.|TRBV28|TRBJ2-2|.
TGTGCCAGCATCTCCGGAGGGGCCAGAAACACCGGGGAGCTGTTTTTT
CASISGGARNTGELFF
>TRBD1|TRBV25-1|TRBJ1-5|once
TGTGCCAGCAGAGGACAGGGCAATCAGCCCCAGCATTTT
CASRGQGNQPQHF
>TRBD1|TRBV10-3|TRBJ1-2|.
TGTGCCATCAGTGAGTCGAAAAGACAGGGGCATGGCTACACCTTC
CAISESKRQGHGYTF
>TRBD2|TRBV19|TRBJ2-7|.
TGTGCCAGTAGTATTTTGGGAGGGGCAGCTACCTACGAGCAGTACTTC
CASSILGGAATYEQYF
>.|TRBV11-3|TRBJ2-2|.
TGTGCCAGCAGCTATGGGGGAGGAGGCACCGGGGAGCTGTTTTTT
CASSYGGGGTGELFF
>TRBD1|TRBV6-5|TRBJ1-5|.
TGTGCCAGCAGGGACGGGACAGGGGGCGGACAGCCCCAGCATTTT
CASRDGTGGGQPQHF
>TRBD2|TRBV28|TRBJ2-2|.
TGTGCCAGCAGGGGACTAGCGGAAAACACCGGGGAGCTGTTTTTT
CASRGLAENTGELFF
>.|TRBV2|TRBJ1-1|.
TGTGCCAGCAGTGAGGGACAATTCCCGGCTTTCTTT
CASSEGQFPAFF
>.|TRBV11-2|TRBJ1-4|.
TGTGCCAGCAGCCCAGGCACATTTGCAACTAATGAAAAACTGTTTTTT
CASSPGTFATNEKLFF
>.|TRBV5-4|TRBJ2-5|few
TGTGCCAGCAGCTTGGCCCTGGGAATAGGGGGGGAGACCCAGTACTTC
CASSLALGIGGETQYF
>TRBD1|TRBV30|TRBJ1-4|.
TGTGCCTGGAGCCCGACCAGGACAGGGGTAGAAAAACTGTTTTTT
CAWSPTRTGVEKLFF
>.|TRBV6-6|TRBJ1-1|.
TGTGCCAGCAGTTACGCGGGGGCTGGCACTGAAGCTTTCTTT
CASSYAGAGTEAFF
>.|TRBV4-3|TRBJ1-5|.
TGCGCCAGCAGCCAAGGGGTTTTAAGCAATCAGCCCCAGCATTTT
CASSQGVLSNQPQHF
>.|TRBV2|TRBJ2-5|.
TGTGCCAGTAGTGGGCTGGAGACCCAGTACTTC
CASSGLETQYF
>.|TRBV7-7|TRBJ1-1|.
TGTGCTAGCAGCTTAGAGTATGGAGGCGCCCCGGCTTTCTTT
CASSLEYGGAPAFF
>TRBD1|TRBV6-1|TRBJ2-7|.
TGTGCCAGCAGTGAGAGGACAGGGAAAACGACCTCCTACGAGCAGTACTTC
CASSERTGKTTSYEQYF
>.|TRBV7-3|TRBJ2-7|.
TGTGCCAGCAGCATTAAGCACGGGGCTCCCTACGAGCAGTACTTC
CASSIKHGAPYEQYF
>TRBD2|TRBV27|TRBJ2-7|.
TGTGCCAGCAGTTTAAGGTCGGGGGGAGGTTTTCACGAGCAGTACTTC
CASSLRSGGGFHEQYF
>TRBD1|TRBV7-8|TRBJ1-6|.
TGTGCCAGCAGCATAACCCGGGACAGGGCTTCACCCCTCCACTTT
CASSITRDRASPLHF
>.|TRBV18|TRBJ1-3|.
TGTGCCAGCCGCACAGCCGCGGAGAGCTCTGGAAACACCATATATTTT
CASRTAAESSGNTIYF
>.|TRBV28|TRBJ1-5|.
TGTGCCAGCAGAACTGCTGGGGGTAGGGGCAATCAGCCCCAGCATTTT
CASRTAGGRGNQPQHF
>.|TRBV2|TRBJ2-1|.
TGTGCCAGCACCGGTCCTAATGAGCAGTTCTTC
CASTGPNEQFF
>.|TRBV18|TRBJ1-2|few
TGTGCCAGCTCACCACAGGTAGATTCTGGCTACACCTTC
CASSPQVDSGYTF
>.|TRBV28|TRBJ1-2|once
TGTGCCAGCAGTTCACCCGGAAGGGTTGGCTACACCTTC
CASSSPGRVGYTF
>.|TRBV19|TRBJ2-3|.
TGTGCCAGTAGTGGGGGGCCGAACAGAGATACGCAGTATTTT
CASSGGPNRDTQYF
>.|TRBV6-4|TRBJ1-1|.
TGTGCCAGCAGTGAAGAAGAAGGAGGGGGAGCTTTCTTT
CASSEEEGGGAFF
>.|TRBV6-5|TRBJ2-1|.
TGTGCCAGCAGCCGAACATACCCTGGGTACAATGAGCAGTTCTTC
CASSRTYPGYNEQFF
>.|TRBV6-4|TRBJ2-5|once
TGTGCCAGACCGGGGCAGGGGGGAGAGACCCAGTACTTC
CARPGQGGETQYF
>TRBD2|TRBV2|TRBJ2-1|few
TGTGCCAGCAGTGGAACCCCCGGGACTAGCGACTACAATGAGCAGTTCTTC
CASSGTPGTSDYNEQFF
>.|TRBV4-2|TRBJ2-3|.
TGTGCCAGCAGCCAAGGCCGGGACCGAGGACCGACAGATACGCAGTATTTT
CASSQGRDRGPTDTQYF
>TRBD1|TRBV27|TRBJ2-7|.
TGTGCCAGCAGTTTAGACAGGACAGGGGGTAACGAGCAGTACTTC
CASSLDRTGGNEQYF
>.|TRBV4-1|TRBJ2-1|.
TGCGCCAGCAGCCAAGTAGACCTCGGCGTTGCGGTCTACAATGAGCAGTTCTTC
CASSQVDLGVAVYNEQFF
>TRBD1|TRBV19|TRBJ2-2|.
TGTGCCAGCATGAAGTCCCGGACAGGGGGCTCCGGGGAGCTGTTTTTT
CASMKSRTGGSGELFF
>TRBD1|TRBV6-5|TRBJ1-5|.
TGTGCCAGCAGCTTTTTAGGGACAGGGGGTCAGCCCCAGCATTTT
CASSFLGTGGQPQHF
>.|TRBV4-1|TRBJ1-5|.
TGCGCCAGCAGCCAAGAGTCGTCGAGACAGCCCCAGCATTTT
CASSQESSRQPQHF
>.|TRBV7-9|TRBJ2-1|.
TGTGCCAGCAGCTTAAGGGAAGAGCGGGCGCCCCTCTCCTACAATGAGCAGTTCTTC
CASSLREERAPLSYNEQFF
>.|TRBV7-8|TRBJ2-1|.
TGTGCCAGCAGCTTAAATTGGGGCCCTCGGGGGGAGCAGTTCTTC
CASSLNWGPRGEQFF
>.|TRBV4-1|TRBJ2-5|.
TGCGCCAGCAGCCAAGAGGCGGACAGTCACTCCCAAGAGACCCAGTACTTC
CASSQEADSHSQETQYF
>TRBD2|TRBV9|TRBJ2-7|.
TGTGCCAGCAGCGTAGCTGGCAGCGGGGGGTACGAGCAGTACTTC
CASSVAGSGGYEQYF
>.|TRBV5-1|TRBJ2-5|.
TGCGCCAGCAGCTTGGCGGCAGAAGAGACCCAGTACTTC
CASSLAAEETQYF